This T cell receptor (beta chain) was profiled in a study of spatial heterogeneity in lung cancer. The CDR3 has 13 amino acids. In germline, CDR1 is SQVTM, CDR2 ANQGSEA. Trimming took 7 bases from V and 6 from J; bases not matched to a gene: 6. TCRdb re-analysed the 5' RACE reads in MiXCR, keeping a single row per CDR3 protein. The sample contains tens of thousands of distinct CDR3 sequences, 8% to 9% of which appear only once. Many counts were recorded for this clonotype. Time point in this sample: sample taken at primary tumor resection. No cells were sorted before sequencing. The whole RNA sequenced was extracted from tumor, nontumor lung or frozen PBMC.

The source is a female donor with early-stage non-small cell lung cancer. Sequenced material: PBMCs, taken at surgery. V is TRBV29-1 and J is TRBJ1-3; 10 bases fit TRBD1. The CDR3 sequence is CSASDRGANTIYF. CDR3 DNA: TGCAGCGCCTCGGACAGGGGGGCAAACACCATATATTTT.